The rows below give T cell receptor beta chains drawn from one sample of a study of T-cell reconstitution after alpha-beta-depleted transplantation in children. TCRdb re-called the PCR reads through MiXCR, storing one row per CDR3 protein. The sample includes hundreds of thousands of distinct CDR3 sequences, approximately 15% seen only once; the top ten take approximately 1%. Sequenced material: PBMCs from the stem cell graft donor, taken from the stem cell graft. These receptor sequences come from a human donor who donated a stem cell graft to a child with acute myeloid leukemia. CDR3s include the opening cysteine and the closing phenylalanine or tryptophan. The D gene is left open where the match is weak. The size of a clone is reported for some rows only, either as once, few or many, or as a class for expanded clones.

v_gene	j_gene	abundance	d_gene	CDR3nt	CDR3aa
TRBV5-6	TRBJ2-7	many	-	TGTGCCAGCAGCTTGTACGCCGCGGGTTACGAGCAGTACTTC	CASSLYAAGYEQYF
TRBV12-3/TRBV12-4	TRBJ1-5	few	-	TGTGCCAGCAGTTCCGGGGCAGGAGGTACCGGACAGCCCCAGCATTTT	CASSSGAGGTGQPQHF
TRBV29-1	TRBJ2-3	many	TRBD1	TGCAGCGTTGAAAGACTGGGACAGGGGGTCACAGATACGCAGTATTTT	CSVERLGQGVTDTQYF
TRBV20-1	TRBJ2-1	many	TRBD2	TGCAGTGCTAGAGATGGCGGGGGGGGCTTGCCAAATGAGCAGTTCTTC	CSARDGGGGLPNEQFF
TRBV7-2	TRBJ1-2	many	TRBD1	TGTGCCAGCAGTCTTGACAGGGTCCCCACCTTC	CASSLDRVPTF
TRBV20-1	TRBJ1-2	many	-	TGCAGTGCTGGGGTCGGCTACACCTTC	CSAGVGYTF
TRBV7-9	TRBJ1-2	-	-	TGTGCCAGCAGCCCGGACGGCGATGGCTACACCTTC	CASSPDGDGYTF
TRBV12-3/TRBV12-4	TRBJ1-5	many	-	TGTGCCAGCAGTTTCGGTCAGCCCCAGCATTTT	CASSFGQPQHF
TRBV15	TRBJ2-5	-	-	TGTGCCACCAGCAGACCGGGGACGCGGGAAGAGACCCAGTACTTC	CATSRPGTREETQYF
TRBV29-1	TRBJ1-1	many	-	TGCAGCGTTGAATCCGGGGTCTCGGCGAACACTGAAGCTTTCTTT	CSVESGVSANTEAFF
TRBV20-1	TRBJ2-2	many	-	TGCAGTGCTAGGCGAGCTGGGGGCACCTATGCGGGGGAGCTGTTTTTT	CSARRAGGTYAGELFF
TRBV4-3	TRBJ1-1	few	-	TGCGCCAGCAGCGCCGCAATCGGGCCAACGTTTGAAGCTTTCTTT	CASSAAIGPTFEAFF
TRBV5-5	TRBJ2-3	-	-	TGTGCCAGCAGCCCAGGATCGGCGCAGTATTTT	CASSPGSAQYF
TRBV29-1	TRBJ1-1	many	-	TGCAGCGTTGGGGGAGAGAGCACTGAAGCTTTCTTT	CSVGGESTEAFF
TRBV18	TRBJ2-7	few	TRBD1	TGTGCCAGCTCACCACTTGGACAGGGCTACGAGCAGTACTTC	CASSPLGQGYEQYF
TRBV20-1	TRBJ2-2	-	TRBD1	TGCAGTGTCCAACTCAGGGGGCCGACCGGGGAGCTGTTTTTT	CSVQLRGPTGELFF
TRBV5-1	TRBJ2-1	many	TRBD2	TGCGCCAGCAGCTTGGCCAGCGGGAGTTACGATGAGCAGTTCTTC	CASSLASGSYDEQFF
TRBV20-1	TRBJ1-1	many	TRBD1	TGCAGTGCTAGAGCGGGACAGATAAACACTGAAGCTTTCTTT	CSARAGQINTEAFF
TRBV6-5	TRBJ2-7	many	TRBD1	TGTGCCAGCAGTTCGCAGACAGGGGGGTCCTACGAGCAGTACTTC	CASSSQTGGSYEQYF
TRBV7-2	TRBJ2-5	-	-	TGTGCCAGCAGCGCCGGGGGCCTAGGGACCCAGTACTTC	CASSAGGLGTQYF
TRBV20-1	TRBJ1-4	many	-	TGCAGTGCGTTACAGGGAAAGGGTGAAAAACTGTTTTTT	CSALQGKGEKLFF
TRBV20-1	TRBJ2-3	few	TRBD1	TGCAGTGCTGGACAGGCGATAGGAGGAGATACGCAGTATTTT	CSAGQAIGGDTQYF
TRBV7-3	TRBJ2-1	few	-	TGTGCCAGCAGCTTTAATATCTTCGAAGAGCAGTTCTTC	CASSFNIFEEQFF
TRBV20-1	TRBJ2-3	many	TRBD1	TGCAGTGCTAGACGACCGGGACAGGGTGTAACAGATACGCAGTATTTT	CSARRPGQGVTDTQYF
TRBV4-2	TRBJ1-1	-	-	TGTGCCAGCAGCCAAGGGGGGGATGTGAACACTGAAGCTTTCTTT	CASSQGGDVNTEAFF
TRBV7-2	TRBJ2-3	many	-	TGTGCCACCATGCCCACGGGGACAGATACGCAGTATTTT	CATMPTGTDTQYF
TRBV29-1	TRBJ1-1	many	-	TGCAGCGTAGTGACACTGGTAGGGACTGAAGCTTTCTTT	CSVVTLVGTEAFF
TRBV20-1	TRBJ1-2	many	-	TGCAGTGCCGCAGACAGAAGTATCTATGGCTACACCTTC	CSAADRSIYGYTF
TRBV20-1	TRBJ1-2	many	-	TGCAGTGCTAGAGATCCGTGGGACGGCACCCGGGTTGGCTACACCTTC	CSARDPWDGTRVGYTF
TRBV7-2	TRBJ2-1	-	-	TGTGCCAGCAGCCTCGGACCCATCCCCTATGAGCAGTTCTTC	CASSLGPIPYEQFF
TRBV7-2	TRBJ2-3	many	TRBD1	TGTGCCAGCAGCACAACCTACAGGGGGGACACAGATACGCAGTATTTT	CASSTTYRGDTDTQYF
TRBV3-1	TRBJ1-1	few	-	TGTGCCAGCAGCCTCCAGACTGGTGGGGAAGCTTTCTTT	CASSLQTGGEAFF
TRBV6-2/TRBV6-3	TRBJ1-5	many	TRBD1	TGTGCCAGCAGTCCGATTCCGGGACAGGGGACGCTTCAGCCCCAGCATTTT	CASSPIPGQGTLQPQHF
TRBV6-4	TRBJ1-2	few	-	TGTGCCAGCAGTGACCGGGGCCCCTCGGATGGCTACACCTTC	CASSDRGPSDGYTF
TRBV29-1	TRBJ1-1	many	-	TGCAGCGTTACGTCGTCGAACAGGGCGAACACTGAAGCTTTCTTT	CSVTSSNRANTEAFF
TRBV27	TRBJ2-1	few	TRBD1	TGTGCCAGCAGTTCCGGACAGGGAGAGAGCTCCTACAATGAGCAGTTCTTC	CASSSGQGESSYNEQFF
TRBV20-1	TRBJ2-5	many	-	TGCAGTGCTAAAGAGGATTCAGAGACCCAGTACTTC	CSAKEDSETQYF
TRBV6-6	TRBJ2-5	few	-	TGTGCCAGCAGCAACGGGCCTCAAGAGACCCAGTACTTC	CASSNGPQETQYF
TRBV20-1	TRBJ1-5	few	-	TGCAGTGCTAGCAGGGTAGTAGATCAGCCCCAGCATTTT	CSASRVVDQPQHF
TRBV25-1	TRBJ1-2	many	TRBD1	TGTGCCAGCAGTGAAGGAGACAGGGGTGATGGCTACACCTTC	CASSEGDRGDGYTF
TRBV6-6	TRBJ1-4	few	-	TGTGCCAGCAGCCCCTCGGCGGGGGGAAAACTGTTTTTT	CASSPSAGGKLFF
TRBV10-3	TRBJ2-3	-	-	TGTGCCATCAGTGACCCGTTGGGGGAACTCACAGATACGCAGTATTTT	CAISDPLGELTDTQYF
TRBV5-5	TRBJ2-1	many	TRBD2	TGTGCCAGCAGCTTCACGACTAGCGGCCGACTAGACAATGAGCAGTTCTTC	CASSFTTSGRLDNEQFF
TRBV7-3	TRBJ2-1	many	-	TGTGCCAGCAGCTTGAGGGTAGGTGAGCAGTTCTTC	CASSLRVGEQFF
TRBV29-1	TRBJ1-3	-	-	TGCAGCGTCGAAGACGTGGGGGGGGGCTCTGGAAACACCATATATTTT	CSVEDVGGGSGNTIYF
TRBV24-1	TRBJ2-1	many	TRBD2	TGTGCCACCAGTGTCGCACTAGCGGGAGGTAATGAGCAGTTCTTC	CATSVALAGGNEQFF
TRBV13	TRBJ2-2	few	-	TGTGCCAGCAGCTTACAGGGTTACACCGGGGAGCTGTTTTTT	CASSLQGYTGELFF
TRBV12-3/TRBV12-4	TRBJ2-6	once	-	TGTGCCAGCAGCCTCGGGACTTTACCGGGGGGGGCCAACGTCCTGACTTTC	CASSLGTLPGGANVLTF
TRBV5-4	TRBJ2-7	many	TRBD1	TGTGCCAGCAGCATGGACAGGGGCCAAACCTACGAGCAGTACTTC	CASSMDRGQTYEQYF
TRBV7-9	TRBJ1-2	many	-	TGTGCCAGCAGCCAGCAGGGTAACTATGGCTACACCTTC	CASSQQGNYGYTF
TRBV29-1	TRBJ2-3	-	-	TGCAGCGTGACTTGGGACTTTGTGGGGACAGATACGCAGTATTTT	CSVTWDFVGTDTQYF
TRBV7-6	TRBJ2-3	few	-	TGTGCCAGCAGCTTAACGGGGGGACAAGATACGCAGTATTTT	CASSLTGGQDTQYF
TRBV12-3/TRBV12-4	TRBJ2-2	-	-	TGTGCCAGCCTGGACGGGGACATCGGGGAGCTGTTTTTT	CASLDGDIGELFF
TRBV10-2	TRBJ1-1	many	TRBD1	TGCGCCAGCAGTGAGTGGGCAGGGGGGAGGACTGAAGCTTTCTTT	CASSEWAGGRTEAFF
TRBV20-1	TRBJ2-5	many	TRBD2	TGCAGTGCTGCGGGACTAGCGGGGGGTCCAGGGGCCCAGTACTTC	CSAAGLAGGPGAQYF
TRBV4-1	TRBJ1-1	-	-	TGCGCCAGCAGCCATATCCCGGACCGGGAAGAAGCTTTCTTT	CASSHIPDREEAFF
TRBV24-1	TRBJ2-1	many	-	TGTGCCACCAGTGACCGCGACAGAGGGCGTTACAATGAGCAGTTCTTC	CATSDRDRGRYNEQFF
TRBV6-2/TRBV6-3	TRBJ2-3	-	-	TGTGCCAGCAGTTACAGGGGTGATAGGACAGATACGCAGTATTTT	CASSYRGDRTDTQYF
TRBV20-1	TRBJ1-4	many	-	TGCAGTGCCCCCTCCGGTGAAAAACTGTTTTTT	CSAPSGEKLFF
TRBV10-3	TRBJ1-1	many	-	TGTGCCATCCGCGAGACCCATAACACTGAAGCTTTCTTT	CAIRETHNTEAFF